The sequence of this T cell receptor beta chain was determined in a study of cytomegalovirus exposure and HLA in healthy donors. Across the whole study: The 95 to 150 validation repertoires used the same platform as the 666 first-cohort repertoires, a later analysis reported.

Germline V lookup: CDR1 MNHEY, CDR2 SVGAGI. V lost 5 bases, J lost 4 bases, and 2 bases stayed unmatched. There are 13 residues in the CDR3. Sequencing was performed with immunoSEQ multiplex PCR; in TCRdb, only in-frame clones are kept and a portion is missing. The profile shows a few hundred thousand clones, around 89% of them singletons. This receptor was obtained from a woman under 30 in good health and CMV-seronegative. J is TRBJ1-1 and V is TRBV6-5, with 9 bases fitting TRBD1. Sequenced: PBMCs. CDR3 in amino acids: CASSTTGGTEAFF. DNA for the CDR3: TGTGCCAGCAGTACGACAGGGGGCACTGAAGCTTTCTTT.